This T cell receptor beta chain was profiled in a study of shared clonotypes between healthy human individuals. The CDR3 is 19 residues long. The repertoire was sequenced with immunoSEQ multiplex PCR; TCRdb's copy has only in-frame clones and lacks some. Of about 1.4 million clones in the sample, more than 95% were seen once. The sample comprised naive CD4+ T cells sorted from blood. Subset: CD45RA+ positively selected. The V gene is TRBV21-1, the J gene TRBJ2-3; TRBD2 reflects the table's D call only, with no check against the DNA. TRBV21-1 is a documented pseudogene. This TCR came from a man under 40 in good health. The CDR3 DNA sequence: TGTGCCAGCAGCAAACGGGGCCTAGCGGGAAAGAGAGACACAGATACGCAGTATTTT. It specifies CASSKRGLAGKRDTDTQYF.